This T cell receptor (beta chain) was documented in a study of blood T cell repertoires in COVID-19 (dated by TCRdb to the early 2020s). In the study overall: Collaborator samples came from the United States, Italy and Spain and covered acute and convalescent phases of COVID-19. The samples were drawn from two sources: the first 160 participants of the ongoing ImmuneRACE study, and 1,200 or so subjects contributed by 6 global collaborators. Subjects who had been exposed to COVID-19, were actively infected with it, or had recovered from it provided the deeply sampled blood TCRbeta repertoires that made up the dataset. Where available, HLA class I and class II types were obtained from metadata supplied by the sample provider rather than from assay-based typing. The prospective study material was composed of cDNA or gDNA derived from T cells, B-cell-depleted T cells, or PBMCs. A freely available public database, intended as a resource for researchers studying the immune response to SARS-CoV-2, is where the repertoires were released. The sample metadata nearly always contained a de-identified subject ID, COVID-19 status, age in years and sex.

Concerning this clone: Its antigen specificity is not known. Base qualities are not provided; no much larger clone lies one nucleotide away.

TCRbeta CDR3 regions were amplified from genomic DNA by means of the immunoSEQ Assay, a bias-controlled multiplex PCR. The original methods were these. The number of nucleated cells in each sample was estimated from the amplification of reference gene primers within the assay. To quantify the absolute abundance of each unique TCRbeta CDR3 rearrangement, sequence reads were collapsed and filtered. For each sample, productive Simpson clonality was calculated as the square root of Simpson's diversity index across productive rearrangements. Entries here come from immuneACCESS through TCRdb and include only in-frame sequences with V and J called. Some clones fail to appear in such tables; in the studies checked, an unresolved V gene covers under half of the shortfall, and the cause of the remainder is unknown. That table supplies the V and J calls and clone size; D and trimming were determined from the DNA. The sample data list over 250,000 clones, and roughly 89% of these were observed just once. Roughly 1.8% of the sample rests with the top ten.

Results and caveats for the whole study, not just this receptor: Clinical and demographic metadata were provided uncurated, with the amount varying by source and participant.

Enrolling through a virtual design, the prospective study's participants ranged in age from about 18 to 89 years and lived across roughly 23 United States geographic areas. To assign participants to cohorts, the prospective study relied on clinical history that participants themselves reported in a screening survey and a study questionnaire. Recovered participants in ImmuneRACE Cohort 3 were defined by two consecutive negative NP/OP PCR tests, clearance by a healthcare professional, or resolution of symptoms. In the prospective study, mobile phlebotomists collected whole blood, serum and a nasopharyngeal or oropharyngeal swab from each participant. Over a 2-month period, participants in the prospective study had the option of providing additional blood draws and questionnaires. Prospective study blood samples were shipped either frozen or at room temperature before DNA extraction. This TCR came from an older woman who had recovered from COVID-19. Sequencing used PBMCs or T cells enriched from blood (not recorded which).

The CDR3 here reads CASSPTSGNQETQYF. The sequenced DNA is TGTGCCAGCTCACCCACTAGCGGAAATCAAGAGACCCAGTACTTC. The chain joins TRBV18 to TRBJ2-5; a stretch of 8 junction bases matches TRBD2. The CDR3 holds 15 amino acids from the cysteine to the phenylalanine. Only the CDR3 DNA is retained, 45 bases long and in frame from the first base. For this chain, trimming is 3 bases at the V end and 2 bases at the J end, and the number of junction bases without a gene match is 5. The CDR1 and CDR2 encoded by the germline V gene are KGHSH and LQKENI.